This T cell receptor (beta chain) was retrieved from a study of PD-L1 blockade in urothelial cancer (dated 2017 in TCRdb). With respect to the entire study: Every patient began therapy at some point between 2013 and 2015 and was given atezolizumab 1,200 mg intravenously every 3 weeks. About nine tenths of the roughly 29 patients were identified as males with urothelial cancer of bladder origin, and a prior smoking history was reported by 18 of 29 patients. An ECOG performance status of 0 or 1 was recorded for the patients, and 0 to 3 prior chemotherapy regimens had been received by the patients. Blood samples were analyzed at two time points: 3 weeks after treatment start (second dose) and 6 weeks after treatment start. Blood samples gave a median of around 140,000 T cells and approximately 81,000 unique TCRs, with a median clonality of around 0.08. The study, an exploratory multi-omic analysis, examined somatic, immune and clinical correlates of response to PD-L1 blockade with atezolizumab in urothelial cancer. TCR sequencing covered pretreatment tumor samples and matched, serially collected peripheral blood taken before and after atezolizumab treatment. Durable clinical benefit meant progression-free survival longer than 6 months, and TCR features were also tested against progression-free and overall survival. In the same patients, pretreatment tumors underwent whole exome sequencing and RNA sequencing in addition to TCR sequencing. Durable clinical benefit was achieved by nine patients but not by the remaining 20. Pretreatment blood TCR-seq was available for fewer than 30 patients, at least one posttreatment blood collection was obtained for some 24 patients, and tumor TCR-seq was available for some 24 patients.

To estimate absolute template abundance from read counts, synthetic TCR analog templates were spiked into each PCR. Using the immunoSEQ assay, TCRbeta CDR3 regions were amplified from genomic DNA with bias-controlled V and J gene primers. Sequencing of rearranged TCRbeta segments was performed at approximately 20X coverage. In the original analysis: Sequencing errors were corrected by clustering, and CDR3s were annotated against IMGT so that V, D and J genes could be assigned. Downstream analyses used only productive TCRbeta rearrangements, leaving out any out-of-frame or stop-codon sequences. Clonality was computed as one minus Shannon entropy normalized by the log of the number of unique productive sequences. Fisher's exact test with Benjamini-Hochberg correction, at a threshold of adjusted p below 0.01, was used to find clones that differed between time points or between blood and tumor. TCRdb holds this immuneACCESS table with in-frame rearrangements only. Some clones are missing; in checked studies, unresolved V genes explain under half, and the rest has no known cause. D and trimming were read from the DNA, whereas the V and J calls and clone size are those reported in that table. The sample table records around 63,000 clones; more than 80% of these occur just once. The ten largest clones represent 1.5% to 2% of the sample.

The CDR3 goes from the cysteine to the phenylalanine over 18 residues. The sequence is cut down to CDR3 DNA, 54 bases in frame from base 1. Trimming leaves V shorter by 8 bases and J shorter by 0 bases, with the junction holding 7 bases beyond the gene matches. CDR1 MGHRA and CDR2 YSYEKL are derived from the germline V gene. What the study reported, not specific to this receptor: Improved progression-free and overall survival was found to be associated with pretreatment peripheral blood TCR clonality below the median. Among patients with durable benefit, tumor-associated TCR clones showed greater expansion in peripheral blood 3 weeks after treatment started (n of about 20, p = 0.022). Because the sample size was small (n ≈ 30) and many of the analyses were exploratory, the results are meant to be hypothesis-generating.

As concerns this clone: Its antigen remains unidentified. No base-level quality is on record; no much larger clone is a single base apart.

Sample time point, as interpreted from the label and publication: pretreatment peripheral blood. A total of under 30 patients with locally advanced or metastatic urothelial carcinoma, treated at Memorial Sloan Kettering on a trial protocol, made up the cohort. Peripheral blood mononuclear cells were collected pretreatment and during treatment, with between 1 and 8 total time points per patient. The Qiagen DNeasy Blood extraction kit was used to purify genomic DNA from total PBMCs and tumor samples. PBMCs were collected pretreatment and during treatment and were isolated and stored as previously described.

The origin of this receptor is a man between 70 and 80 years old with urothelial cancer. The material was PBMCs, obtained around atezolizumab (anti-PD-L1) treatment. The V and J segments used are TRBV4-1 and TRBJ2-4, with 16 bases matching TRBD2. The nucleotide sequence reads TGCGCCAGCTCTCCGGGACTAGCGGGAGGGATAGCCAAAAACATTCAGTACTTC. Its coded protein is CASSPGLAGGIAKNIQYF.